One sample yielded the 16 T cell receptor beta chains listed below, sequenced in a study of T-cell memory formation after mild COVID-19. TCRdb re-analysed the 5' RACE reads in MiXCR, keeping a single row per CDR3 protein. Counted here are 110,000 to 150,000 distinct CDR3 sequences, about 23% occurring once; the ten biggest clones make up roughly a quarter. The sample taken for sequencing was PBMCs or a T cell subset sorted from them (not recorded which). These receptors all come from an adult woman who had mild COVID-19 (a few samples of this study predate the infection). Cell type and time point are not known.

This clonotype was detected only a few times. The chain has TRBV14 and TRBJ2-3; 7 nucleotides line up with TRBD2. The germline V gene encodes CDR1 SGHDN and CDR2 FVKESK. The CDR3 covers 15 residues. Trimming cost V 1 base and J 1 base; bases outside gene matches: 2. CDR3 amino acids: CASSQVGGGTDTQYF. In DNA form, the CDR3 reads TGTGCCAGCAGCCAAGTTGGGGGGGGCACAGATACGCAGTATTTT.

The CDR3 DNA reads as TGTGCCAGCAGGCCACAGGGGAACTATGGCTACACCTTC. Amino acid sequence: CASRPQGNYGYTF. V gene TRBV12-3 or TRBV12-4 combines with J gene TRBJ1-2; 7 bases map to TRBD1. Unmatched junction bases numbered 3, after V lost 6 bases and J lost 2 bases. The CDR3 loop spans 13 amino acids.

This clonotype was picked up a small number of times. V is TRBV24-1 and J is TRBJ2-3; 9 bases align to TRBD2. Trimming at V came to 9 bases and at J to 5 bases, leaving 5 bases not matched to a gene. This CDR3 region has 13 residues. Germline values: CDR1 KGHDR, CDR2 SFDVKD. The DNA for the CDR3 is TGTGCCACCCTGGGACTAGCCGGAGATACGCAGTATTTT. As protein: CATLGLAGDTQYF.

The chain uses TRBV29-1 and TRBJ1-4; D is unclear. The V end lost 4 bases, the J end lost 3 bases, and 12 bases lay between the germline ends. The CDR3 runs 14 residues. Germline assignment: CDR1 SQVTM and CDR2 ANQGSEA. The CDR3 reads CSVGKDGANEKLFF. As DNA, the CDR3 is TGCAGCGTTGGGAAGGACGGAGCTAATGAAAAACTGTTTTTT.

This clonotype was picked up a small number of times. The gene calls are TRBV4-1 and TRBJ2-1; maybe TRBD2 (6 bases). The V gene's germline CDR1 is MGHRA and CDR2 YSYEKL. Deletions cut 2 bases from V and 4 bases from J, with 15 bases between. CDR3 size: 16 residues. The CDR3 nucleotides read TGCGCCAGCAGCCAAAGAGGGGAGGTCGTGTACAATGAGCAGTTCTTC. Translating gives CASSQRGEVVYNEQFF.

The table lists this clonotype with many counts. The genes are TRBV4-1 and TRBJ2-5; 11 bases align to TRBD1. Germline CDR1 is MGHRA and CDR2 is YSYEKL. CDR3 size: 15 residues. Trimming removed 5 bases from V and 4 bases from J; junction bases left unmatched: 6. CDR3 in amino acids: CASSFGQGASETQYF. In DNA, the CDR3 is TGCGCCAGCAGCTTCGGACAGGGGGCGTCAGAGACCCAGTACTTC.

The chain carries TRBV5-6 and TRBJ2-4; D is perhaps TRBD1 (6 bases). CDR1 is SGHDT and CDR2 is YYEEEE in the germline V gene. CDR3 size: 13 residues. The ends were cut back, 3 bases at V and 7 bases at J, with 11 bases in the middle. In DNA form, the CDR3 reads TGTGCCAGCAGCTCACAGGGTGAGAACATTCAGTACTTC. Amino acids: CASSSQGENIQYF.

This clonotype was seen a handful of times. The chain recombines TRBV9 with TRBJ1-1, with D unresolved. The CDR3 loop spans 14 amino acids. Trimming removed 0 bases at V and 8 bases at J, with 14 bases between. Germline assignment: CDR1 SGDLS and CDR2 YYNGEE. The CDR3 DNA sequence: TGTGCCAGCAGCGTAGACAGTCTCAACTGGGAAGCTTTCTTT. It yields the protein CASSVDSLNWEAFF.

V usage is TRBV5-4 and J usage is TRBJ2-7; possible D gene TRBD1, 5 bases. V lost 0 bases and J lost 2, with 18 bases in between. The CDR3 has 17 residues. CDR1 is SGHNT and CDR2 is YYREEE in the germline V gene (reference sequence). The CDR3 reads CASSLVGAQMTPYEQYF. Written as DNA, the CDR3 is TGTGCCAGCAGCTTGGTAGGGGCGCAGATGACCCCCTACGAGCAGTACTTC.

This clonotype was seen a few times. This likely comes from a read error, as the CDR3 has no conserved phenylalanine or tryptophan at its end. It is unclear where the CDR3 begins or ends on the DNA, so no DNA is shown, and the CDR3 is as TCRdb lists it. The chain is built from TRBV23-1 and TRBJ1-4; the table assigns TRBD1, which was not confirmed against the DNA. TRBV23-1 is given ORF status, its function remaining uncertain. A total of 11 residues make up the CDR3, ends included. The CDR3 protein is CASSQSIGQPL.

The chain has TRBV12-3 or TRBV12-4 and TRBJ1-5; TRBD1 aligns across 10 bases. The ends lost 5 bases at V and 5 bases at J; junction bases unmatched: 6. This CDR3 contains 15 residues. The CDR3 region is CASSIWDRGDQPQHF. The CDR3 coding sequence is TGTGCCAGCAGTATCTGGGACAGGGGTGATCAGCCCCAGCATTTT.

This clonotype has only a few counts. This rearrangement joins TRBV6-2 or TRBV6-3 to TRBJ2-1, with a possible D match to TRBD1 (6 bases). Per germline, CDR1 MNHEY and CDR2 SVGEGT. V lost 2 bases and J 7 bases, leaving 15 bases between the germline ends. This CDR3 spans 15 amino acids. The CDR3, as DNA: TGTGCCAGCAGTTACACCGGGACACTCGGGAATGAGCAGTTCTTC. This gives the protein CASSYTGTLGNEQFF.

The V and J genes are TRBV24-1 and TRBJ1-1; D remains ambiguous. This CDR3 comprises 13 residues. Trimming pared 3 bases from V and 4 bases from J, leaving 8 bases between. The germline CDR1 and CDR2 sequences are KGHDR and SFDVKD. CDR3 residues: CATSDVGFTEAFF. In DNA form, the CDR3 reads TGTGCCACCAGTGATGTGGGGTTCACTGAAGCTTTCTTT.

This chain joins TRBV5-1 and TRBJ1-1; 7 nucleotides agree with TRBD1. Germline CDR1 reads SGHRS; CDR2 reads YFSETQ. The CDR3 is 14 amino acids. V shed 1 base, J shed 2 bases, and the junction held 2 bases outside the gene matches. Here the CDR3 reads CASSLNRGNTEAFF. As DNA, the CDR3 is TGCGCCAGCAGCTTGAACAGGGGTAACACTGAAGCTTTCTTT.

Only a few counts were recorded for this clonotype. The chain employs TRBV4-3 and TRBJ2-7; either TRBD1 or TRBD2 may supply D (5 bases each). CDR1 is LGHNA, CDR2 YSLEER, per germline. There are 15 residues in the CDR3. Trimming shortened V by 4 bases and J by 3 bases, and 16 bases separated the two germline ends. The CDR3 nucleotides read TGCGCCAGCAGCCCAGAAACCGGGGCTAACTACGAGCAGTACTTC. Its translation is CASSPETGANYEQYF.

A few counts support this clonotype. The chain is built from TRBV21-1 and TRBJ2-1; the table's D call, TRBD1, has no DNA check behind it. TRBV21-1 is an annotated pseudogene. The length of the CDR3 is 14 residues. CDR3 region: CASSRGPKGNEQFF. CDR3 DNA sequence: TGTGCCAGCAGTCGGGGGCCCAAGGGGAATGAGCAGTTCTTC.